This passage covers 5 T cell receptor beta chains from one sample sequenced in a study of response to subunit inactivated influenza vaccine. One entry per CDR3 protein results from TCRdb running MiXCR on the RT-PCR reads. The sample holds more than 400,000 distinct CDR3 sequences, under 8.5% seen once. The input for sequencing was PBMCs from blood, taken approximately 25 months after vaccination. These receptors were taken from a man between 50 and 69 years old who received an inactivated influenza vaccine.

The chain recombines TRBV28 with TRBJ2-7; 9 bases align to TRBD2. Unmatched junction bases numbered 9, after V lost 6 bases and J lost 3 bases. The CDR3 covers 15 residues. Germline V gene sequence: CDR1 MDHEN, CDR2 SYDVKM. The DNA for the CDR3 is TGTGCCAGCAGCGACTATAGCGGGGGCAGCTACGAGCAGTACTTC. It is translated as CASSDYSGGSYEQYF.

CDR3 in amino acids: CASSQKLAGWVNEQFF. Here the CDR3 DNA reads TGTGCCAGCAGCCAAAAACTAGCGGGATGGGTTAATGAGCAGTTCTTC. V gene TRBV3-1 combines with J gene TRBJ2-1, with TRBD2 matching 10 bases. This CDR3 spans 16 amino acids. Per the germline V gene, CDR1 is LGHDT and CDR2 is YNNKEL (reference sequence). The V and J ends lost 2 bases and 7 bases, in that order; junction bases with no gene match: 8.

This clonotype has ten or more counts. V gene TRBV12-3 or TRBV12-4 combines with J gene TRBJ2-5, with 11 bases aligning to TRBD2. This CDR3 is built from 14 residues. The V gene end was trimmed by 6 bases and the J gene end by 5 bases; junction bases not matched to a gene: 5. This CDR3 is CASSYSGRGETQYF. CDR3 bases: TGTGCCAGCAGCTATAGCGGGAGGGGGGAGACCCAGTACTTC.

This clonotype has a count of ten or more. The gene calls are TRBV11-2 and TRBJ1-2, with D possibly TRBD1 on 6 matching bases. Trimming took 5 bases from V and 3 from J, leaving 13 bases between them. Looked up from germline, CDR1 is SGHAT and CDR2 is FQNNGV. The CDR3 is made up of 14 amino acids. The CDR3, as DNA: TGTGCCAGCAGCCTACAGGGCGGGTACTATGGCTACACCTTC. Translating gives CASSLQGGYYGYTF.

Only a few counts were recorded for this clonotype. This chain connects TRBV5-1 to TRBJ2-3; no clear D gene. Germline assignment: CDR1 SGHRS and CDR2 YFSETQ. V was trimmed by 6 bases and J by 4 bases, leaving 18 bases between them. CDR3 length: 15 amino acids. The CDR3 bases are TGCGCCAGCACCCCCCGCCCGGGTTTCGCAGATACGCAGTATTTT. Translated, it gives CASTPRPGFADTQYF.